The 21 T cell receptor beta chains below all came from one sample that was sequenced in a study of blood T cell repertoires in COVID-19. The method was immunoSEQ multiplex PCR; TCRdb's version includes in-frame clones alone and lacks a portion of them. The sample has roughly 140,000 clones, around 84% seen once. What was sequenced was PBMCs or T cells enriched from blood (not recorded which). The receptors derive from a man aged 50 or older who had recovered from COVID-19.

CDR3 nucleotide sequence: TGCGCCAGCAGCTCAACTTACACTGAAGCTTTCTTT. It is translated as CASSSTYTEAFF. V gene TRBV5-1 combines with J gene TRBJ1-1; D gene uncertain. CDR1 SGHRS and CDR2 YFSETQ come from the germline V gene. This CDR3 comprises 12 residues. Trimming stripped 3 bases from V and 3 bases from J, with 6 bases between. Combining the CDR3 with reference TRBV5-1 and TRBJ1-1 gives the whole variable domain KAGVTQTPRYLIKTRGQQVTLSCSPISGHRSVSWYQQTPGQGLQFLFEYFSETQRNKGNFPGRFSGRQFSNSRSEMNVSTLELGDSALYLCASSSTYTEAFFGQGTRLTVV.

This clone was seen only once. The rearrangement links TRBV11-1 to TRBJ2-5; 7 bases line up with TRBD1. V lost 5 bases, J lost 3 bases, and 6 bases stayed unmatched. The CDR3 consists of 14 residues. Looked up from germline, CDR1 is SGHAT and CDR2 is FQDESV (reference sequence). The CDR3 DNA reads TGTGCCAGCAGCGCTCCAGGGGGAAAAGAGACCCAGTACTTC. This gives the protein CASSAPGGKETQYF.

CDR3: CASSSGQRSGSPLHF. CDR3 coding DNA: TGTGCCAGCAGCTCGGGACAGCGGTCCGGGTCACCCCTCCACTTT. The genes are TRBV7-3 and TRBJ1-6; the match to TRBD1 covers 7 bases. Looked up from germline, CDR1 is SGHTA and CDR2 is FQGTGA. Trimming at V came to 4 bases and at J to 10 bases, leaving 10 bases not matched to a gene. The CDR3 is 15 residues long.

The V call is TRBV12-5, the J call TRBJ2-1; 7 nucleotides agree with TRBD1. V gave up 2 bases and J gave up 0 bases; unmatched junction bases: 7. The CDR3 sequence is 17 residues long. Per the germline V gene, CDR1 is LGHNT and CDR2 is FRNRAP. Here the CDR3 DNA reads TGTGCTAGTGGTTTGCCTCCGGGACAGAGCTCCTACAATGAGCAGTTCTTC. It specifies CASGLPPGQSSYNEQFF.

This rearrangement joins TRBV5-4 to TRBJ1-2; possibly TRBD1 for D (5 bases). The CDR3 spans 13 residues. From germline, CDR1 is SGHNT and CDR2 YYREEE (reference sequence). V gave up 4 bases and J gave up 3 bases, with 10 bases separating them. The CDR3 here is CASSTGSYYGYTF. CDR3 bases: TGTGCCAGCAGCACAGGATCTTACTATGGCTACACCTTC.

V gene TRBV19 combines with J gene TRBJ1-6; a weak D match, TRBD1 (5 bases). V was pared by 3 bases and J by 7 bases, with 16 bases between. The CDR3 spans 16 residues. In germline, CDR1 is LNHDA, CDR2 SQIVND (reference sequence). The chain's CDR3 is CASSIRGTFPNSPLHF. As DNA, the CDR3 is TGTGCCAGTAGTATTCGGGGGACTTTTCCAAATTCACCCCTCCACTTT.

V is TRBV5-1 and J is TRBJ2-7; tentatively, D is TRBD2 (6 bases). The CDR3 runs 14 residues. Germline loops: CDR1 SGHRS, CDR2 YFSETQ. V lost 0 bases and J 0 bases, leaving 7 bases between the germline ends. The CDR3 coding sequence is TGCGCCAGCAGCTTGGTGGGGGGCTCCTACGAGCAGTACTTC. Amino acids: CASSLVGGSYEQYF.

The J gene is TRBJ1-2, the V gene TRBV27; tentatively, D is TRBD1 (6 bases). The germline V and J ends were trimmed by 5 bases and 4 bases, with 17 bases remaining between them. Germline loops: CDR1 MNHEY, CDR2 SMNVEV (reference sequence). This CDR3 region has 15 residues. DNA for the CDR3: TGTGCCAGCAGTGACGGACAGTTTACCCCCTATGGCTACACCTTC. The encoded protein is CASSDGQFTPYGYTF.

The chain carries TRBV29-1 and TRBJ1-5, with TRBD1 matching over 7 bases. CDR1 and CDR2 from the germline V gene are SQVTM and ANQGSEA. J was trimmed by 3 bases and V by 5 bases; bases with no gene match: 4. The CDR3 has 13 amino acids. The CDR3 spells CSVTTGVNQPQHF. The CDR3 DNA is TGCAGCGTTACCACAGGGGTCAATCAGCCCCAGCATTTT.

The V call is TRBV13, the J call TRBJ2-3; TRBD2 agrees at 8 bases. Germline V gene lookup returns CDR1 PRHDT and CDR2 FYEKMQ (reference sequence). With V trimmed by 5 bases and J by 2 bases, 15 bases remained unmatched. The CDR3 extends over 18 amino acids. The CDR3 region is CASSPRAGEADYTDTQYF. The CDR3 DNA reads TGTGCCAGCAGCCCTAGAGCGGGGGAAGCGGATTACACAGATACGCAGTATTTT.

The CDR3 loop reads CASSQDQLRGLGTNEKLFF. CDR3 nucleotide sequence: TGCGCCAGCAGCCAAGATCAATTGAGGGGGCTAGGGACTAATGAAAAACTGTTTTTT. The rearrangement links TRBV4-3 to TRBJ1-4, with 7 bases lining up with TRBD1. With V trimmed by 0 bases and J by 2 bases, 12 bases remained unmatched. CDR3 length: 19 residues. Germline V gives CDR1 LGHNA, CDR2 YSLEER.

The CDR3 nucleotides are TGTGCCAGTAGTCTACGTGGGACAGGAGCCTCCTACGAGCAGTACTTC. This encodes CASSLRGTGASYEQYF. V gene TRBV19 combines with J gene TRBJ2-7; 8 bases map to TRBD1. With 5 bases clipped from V and 0 bases from J, the junction kept 9 bases outside the gene matches. The germline V gene encodes CDR1 LNHDA and CDR2 SQIVND (reference sequence). The CDR3 is 16 amino acids. Combining the CDR3 with reference TRBV19 and TRBJ2-7 gives the whole variable domain DGGITQSPKYLFRKEGQNVTLSCEQNLNHDAMYWYRQDPGQGLRLIYYSQIVNDFQKGDIAEGYSVSREKKESFPLTVTSAQKNPTAFYLCASSLRGTGASYEQYFGPGTRLTVT.

The chain is built from TRBV27 and TRBJ1-1; TRBD1 might be the D (5 bases). This CDR3 region has 17 residues. V lost 5 bases, J lost 4 bases, and 23 bases lay in between. Germline loops: CDR1 MNHEY, CDR2 SMNVEV (reference sequence). The DNA for the CDR3 is TGTGCCAGCAGTCCGCGCGGGGGTACTTATTTAGGCACTGAAGCTTTCTTT. This gives the protein CASSPRGGTYLGTEAFF.

This chain connects TRBV7-2 to TRBJ1-3, with 8 bases that match TRBD1. The ends lost 2 bases at V and 4 bases at J; junction bases unmatched: 7. The length of the CDR3 is 16 residues. Germline lookup yields CDR1 SGHTA and CDR2 FQGNSA. The CDR3 coding sequence is TGTGCCAGCAGCTTAATTACAGGGGGGAGGGGAAACACCATATATTTT. Residues: CASSLITGGRGNTIYF.

V and J are TRBV5-1 and TRBJ2-7; 8 bases fit TRBD2. The germline CDR1 and CDR2 sequences are SGHRS and YFSETQ. The V gene end was trimmed by 4 bases and the J gene end by 7 bases; junction bases not matched to a gene: 16. CDR3 length: 16 amino acids. This chain's CDR3 is CASSSDTGGAAWEQYF. DNA for the CDR3: TGCGCCAGCAGCAGCGACACGGGGGGGGCCGCCTGGGAGCAGTACTTC.

The chain joins TRBV9 to TRBJ1-5, with D maybe TRBD1 (5 bases). The length of the CDR3 is 15 residues. Trimming took off 4 bases at V and 3 bases at J, with 14 bases between the two ends. Germline-derived CDR1 and CDR2 are SGDLS and YYNGEE. The CDR3 DNA is TGTGCCAGCAGCCGATTCCAGGGATCCAATCAGCCCCAGCATTTT. Its protein is CASSRFQGSNQPQHF. Combining the CDR3 with reference TRBV9 and TRBJ1-5 gives the whole variable domain DSGVTQTPKHLITATGQRVTLRCSPRSGDLSVYWYQQSLDQGLQFLIQYYNGEERAKGNILERFSAQQFPDLHSELNLSSLELGDSALYFCASSRFQGSNQPQHFGDGTRLSIL.

The chain links TRBV2 to TRBJ2-7, with TRBD1 matching 10 bases. V lost 7 bases and J lost 1; bases outside the gene matches: 4. This CDR3 has 14 amino acids. The V gene's germline CDR1 is SNHLY and CDR2 FYNNEI. As DNA, the CDR3 is TGTGCCAGCAATTGGGGACAGGGGTCCTACGAGCAGTACTTC. Protein sequence: CASNWGQGSYEQYF.

The chain employs TRBV18 and TRBJ1-5, with D unclear. The CDR3 loop spans 16 amino acids. CDR1 and CDR2 (germline): KGHSH, LQKENI. The V end lost 2 bases, the J end lost 6 bases, and 17 bases lay between the germline ends. DNA of the CDR3: TGTGCCAGCTCACCATCATGGGAGGAGAGCGGTCAGCCCCAGCATTTT. This encodes CASSPSWEESGQPQHF. Supplemented by reference TRBV18 and TRBJ1-5, the full variable domain reads NAGVMQNPRHLVRRRGQEARLRCSPMKGHSHVYWYRQLPEEGLKFMVYLQKENIIDESGMPKERFSAEFPKEGPSILRIQQVVRGDSAAYFCASSPSWEESGQPQHFGDGTRLSIL.

The V call is TRBV5-4, the J call TRBJ2-5, with D tentatively TRBD2 (6 bases). Germline CDR1 reads SGHNT; CDR2 reads YYREEE (reference sequence). The CDR3 is 16 amino acids. Trimming left V 0 bases short and J 2 bases short, with 14 bases between. The CDR3 here is CASSLGGRGTQETQYF. DNA for the CDR3: TGTGCCAGCAGCTTGGGCGGGCGGGGTACGCAAGAGACCCAGTACTTC.

V and J are TRBV6-1 and TRBJ1-5, with TRBD1 identical over 9 bases. The germline CDR1 and CDR2 sequences are MNHNS and SASEGT. V gave up 4 bases and J gave up 5 bases; unmatched junction bases: 9. This CDR3 spans 16 amino acids. The CDR3 region is CASSASRDRVHQPQHF. CDR3 DNA: TGTGCCAGCAGTGCCTCCCGGGACAGGGTACATCAGCCCCAGCATTTT.

This clone has more than one count but fewer than ten. The rearrangement joins TRBV7-6 to TRBJ2-1; 8 bases match TRBD2. Germline CDR1 is SGHVS and CDR2 is FNYEAQ. Losses at the gene ends were 1 base for V and 3 bases for J; bases not matched to a gene: 2. The CDR3 totals 15 residues. CDR3 in DNA: TGTGCCAGCAGCTTAGAAGCGGGGGTCTACAATGAGCAGTTCTTC. It is translated as CASSLEAGVYNEQFF.